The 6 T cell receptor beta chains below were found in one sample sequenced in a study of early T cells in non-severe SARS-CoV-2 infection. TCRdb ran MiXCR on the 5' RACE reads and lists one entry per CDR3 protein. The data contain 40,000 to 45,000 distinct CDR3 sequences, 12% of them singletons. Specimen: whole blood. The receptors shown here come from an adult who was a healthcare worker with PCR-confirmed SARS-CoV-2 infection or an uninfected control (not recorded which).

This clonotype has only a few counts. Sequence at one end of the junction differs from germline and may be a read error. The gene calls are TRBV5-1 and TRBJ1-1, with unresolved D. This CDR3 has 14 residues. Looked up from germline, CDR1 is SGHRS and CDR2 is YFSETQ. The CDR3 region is CASSQDGPNTEVFF. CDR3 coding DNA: TGCGCCAGCAGCCAAGACGGGCCGAACACTGAAGTTTTCTTT.

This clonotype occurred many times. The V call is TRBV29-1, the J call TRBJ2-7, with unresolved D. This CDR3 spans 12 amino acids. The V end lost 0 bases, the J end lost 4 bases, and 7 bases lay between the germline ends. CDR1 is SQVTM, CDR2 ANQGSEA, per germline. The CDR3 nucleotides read TGCAGCGTTGAAGAGGGTAGTTACGAGCAGTACTTC. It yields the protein CSVEEGSYEQYF.

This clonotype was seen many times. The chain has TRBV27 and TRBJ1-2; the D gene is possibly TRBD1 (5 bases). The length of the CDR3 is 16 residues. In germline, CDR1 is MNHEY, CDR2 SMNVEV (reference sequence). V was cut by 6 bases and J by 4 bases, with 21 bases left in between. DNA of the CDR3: TGTGCCAGCAGCCTCGCGTCCTCAGGGAGCCCCTATGGCTACACCTTC. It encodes CASSLASSGSPYGYTF.

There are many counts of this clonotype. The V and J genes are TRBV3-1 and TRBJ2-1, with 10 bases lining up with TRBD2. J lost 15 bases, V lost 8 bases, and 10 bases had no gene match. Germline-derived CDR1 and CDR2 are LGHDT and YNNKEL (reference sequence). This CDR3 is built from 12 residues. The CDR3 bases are TGTGCCAGCTCGATAGATAGCGGGGGGTTGTTCTTC. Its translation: CASSIDSGGLFF.

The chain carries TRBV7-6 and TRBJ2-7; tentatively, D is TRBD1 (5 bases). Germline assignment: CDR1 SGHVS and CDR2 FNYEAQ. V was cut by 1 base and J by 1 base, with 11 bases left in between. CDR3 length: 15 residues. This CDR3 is CASSLEGSSSYEQYF. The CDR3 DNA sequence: TGTGCCAGCAGCTTAGAGGGGTCTAGTTCCTACGAGCAGTACTTC.

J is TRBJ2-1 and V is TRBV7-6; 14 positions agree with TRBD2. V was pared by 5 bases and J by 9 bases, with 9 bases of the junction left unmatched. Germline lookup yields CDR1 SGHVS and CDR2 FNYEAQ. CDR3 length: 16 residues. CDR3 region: CASSPRPGLAGVEQFF. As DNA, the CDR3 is TGTGCCAGCAGCCCACGTCCGGGACTAGCGGGAGTTGAGCAGTTCTTC. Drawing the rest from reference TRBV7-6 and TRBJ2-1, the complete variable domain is GAGVSQSPRYKVTKRGQDVALRCDPISGHVSLYWYRQALGQGPEFLTYFNYEAQQDKSGLPNDRFSAERPEGSISTLTIQRTEQRDSAMYRCASSPRPGLAGVEQFFGPGTRLTVL.